A selection of T cell receptor beta chains follows, all from one sample in a study of blood T cell repertoires in COVID-19. Profiled with immunoSEQ multiplex PCR; TCRdb holds only in-frame clones, not every one. The sample lists over 200,000 clones; 90% were seen once. Sequencing was performed on PBMCs or T cells enriched from blood (not recorded which). These receptor sequences come from a man in his thirties or forties who had been exposed to COVID-19. CDR3s include the opening cysteine and the closing phenylalanine or tryptophan. D genes are given only for firm matches. Some rows mark clone size as missing; the rest say once, few, many or name a class of expanded clone.

abundance: few; d_gene: NA; j_gene: TRBJ2-7; v_gene: TRBV7-9; CDR3aa: CASSPGGSYEQYF; CDR3nt: TGTGCCAGCAGCCCCGGCGGCTCCTACGAGCAGTACTTC
abundance: once; d_gene: TRBD1; j_gene: TRBJ1-4; v_gene: TRBV11-2; CDR3aa: CASSSTGTANEKLFF; CDR3nt: TGTGCCAGCAGCTCCACCGGGACAGCTAATGAAAAACTGTTTTTT
abundance: NA; d_gene: NA; j_gene: TRBJ1-2; v_gene: TRBV6-5; CDR3aa: CASSYDEAPIYGYTF; CDR3nt: TGTGCCAGCAGTTACGACGAGGCCCCCATCTATGGCTACACCTTC
abundance: NA; d_gene: NA; j_gene: TRBJ1-1; v_gene: TRBV30; CDR3aa: CAWSVALNTEAFF; CDR3nt: TGTGCCTGGAGTGTAGCCCTGAACACTGAAGCTTTCTTT
abundance: NA; d_gene: TRBD1; j_gene: TRBJ2-7; v_gene: TRBV5-8; CDR3aa: CASTFRDRGYEQYF; CDR3nt: TGTGCCAGCACCTTCCGGGACAGGGGCTACGAGCAGTACTTC
abundance: NA; d_gene: TRBD1; j_gene: TRBJ1-6; v_gene: TRBV6-5; CDR3aa: CASSWDRSSYNSPLHF; CDR3nt: TGTGCCAGCAGTTGGGACAGGAGCTCCTATAATTCACCCCTCCACTTT
abundance: NA; d_gene: TRBD2; j_gene: TRBJ2-7; v_gene: TRBV28; CDR3aa: CASASYGLAGDPYEQYF; CDR3nt: TGTGCCAGCGCCTCCTACGGACTAGCGGGGGATCCCTACGAGCAGTACTTC
abundance: NA; d_gene: NA; j_gene: TRBJ2-3; v_gene: TRBV12-3/TRBV12-4; CDR3aa: CASSFSSTDTQYF; CDR3nt: TGTGCCAGCAGTTTCTCTAGCACAGATACGCAGTATTTT
abundance: NA; d_gene: TRBD2; j_gene: TRBJ2-1; v_gene: TRBV4-1; CDR3aa: CASSQLFPGLAGASYNEQFF; CDR3nt: TGCGCCAGCAGCCAACTCTTCCCGGGACTAGCGGGGGCCTCCTACAATGAGCAGTTCTTC
abundance: NA; d_gene: NA; j_gene: TRBJ2-5; v_gene: TRBV7-9; CDR3aa: CASSLGGSGSETQYF; CDR3nt: TGTGCCAGCAGCTTAGGGGGCTCAGGGTCGGAGACCCAGTACTTC
abundance: NA; d_gene: TRBD1; j_gene: TRBJ2-7; v_gene: TRBV7-9; CDR3aa: CASSFGTGTYEQYF; CDR3nt: TGTGCCAGCAGCTTTGGGACAGGAACCTACGAGCAGTACTTC
abundance: NA; d_gene: NA; j_gene: TRBJ2-2; v_gene: TRBV29-1; CDR3aa: CSGGQGNAGELFF; CDR3nt: TGCAGCGGTGGACAAGGGAATGCCGGGGAGCTGTTTTTT
abundance: NA; d_gene: TRBD1; j_gene: TRBJ2-4; v_gene: TRBV2; CDR3aa: CASKEPDRDSKNIQYF; CDR3nt: TGTGCCAGCAAGGAGCCGGACAGGGACTCCAAAAACATTCAGTACTTC
abundance: NA; d_gene: NA; j_gene: TRBJ2-1; v_gene: TRBV20-1; CDR3aa: CSASRFSGDYNEQFF; CDR3nt: TGCAGTGCTAGTCGATTCTCCGGGGACTACAATGAGCAGTTCTTC
abundance: NA; d_gene: TRBD1; j_gene: TRBJ1-2; v_gene: TRBV5-6; CDR3aa: CASSPGTGQLIYGYTF; CDR3nt: TGTGCCAGCAGCCCGGGAACGGGACAGCTGATCTATGGCTACACCTTC
abundance: once; d_gene: TRBD1; j_gene: TRBJ2-5; v_gene: TRBV27; CDR3aa: CASSSKGAGTQYF; CDR3nt: TGTGCCAGCAGTTCTAAGGGGGCCGGGACCCAGTACTTC
abundance: NA; d_gene: NA; j_gene: TRBJ1-4; v_gene: TRBV10-1; CDR3aa: CASSEGAGGTNEKLFF; CDR3nt: TGCGCCAGCAGTGAAGGGGCCGGTGGAACTAATGAAAAACTGTTTTTT
abundance: NA; d_gene: NA; j_gene: TRBJ2-3; v_gene: TRBV24-1; CDR3aa: CATSEGGEADTQYF; CDR3nt: TGTGCCACCAGTGAAGGGGGGGAAGCAGATACGCAGTATTTT
abundance: NA; d_gene: TRBD2; j_gene: TRBJ2-4; v_gene: TRBV6-5; CDR3aa: CASSLSGAQYF; CDR3nt: TGTGCCAGCAGTTTGAGCGGGGCCCAGTACTTC
abundance: NA; d_gene: NA; j_gene: TRBJ1-1; v_gene: TRBV12-5; CDR3aa: CASGLDWELDTEAFF; CDR3nt: TGTGCTAGTGGTTTGGACTGGGAGTTGGACACTGAAGCTTTCTTT
abundance: NA; d_gene: TRBD2; j_gene: TRBJ2-7; v_gene: TRBV9; CDR3aa: CASSVGAGENYEQYF; CDR3nt: TGTGCCAGCAGCGTAGGTGCGGGGGAGAACTACGAGCAGTACTTC
abundance: NA; d_gene: TRBD2; j_gene: TRBJ2-1; v_gene: TRBV7-2; CDR3aa: CASSPGTSADNEQFF; CDR3nt: TGTGCCAGCAGCCCCGGGACTAGCGCGGACAATGAGCAGTTCTTC
abundance: NA; d_gene: TRBD1; j_gene: TRBJ2-2; v_gene: TRBV4-1; CDR3aa: CASSQDKQGAGELFF; CDR3nt: TGCGCCAGCAGCCAGGATAAACAGGGGGCCGGGGAGCTGTTTTTT
abundance: NA; d_gene: NA; j_gene: TRBJ1-2; v_gene: TRBV6-5; CDR3aa: CASTDGGVGIYGYTF; CDR3nt: TGTGCCAGCACCGATGGGGGGGTGGGAATCTATGGCTACACCTTC
abundance: NA; d_gene: TRBD1; j_gene: TRBJ2-7; v_gene: TRBV15; CDR3aa: CATSPVWDRDYEQYF; CDR3nt: TGTGCCACCAGCCCAGTGTGGGACAGGGACTACGAGCAGTACTTC
abundance: NA; d_gene: NA; j_gene: TRBJ1-5; v_gene: TRBV6-5; CDR3aa: CASSPRQGYQPQHF; CDR3nt: TGTGCCAGCAGCCCACGTCAGGGGTATCAGCCCCAGCATTTT
abundance: NA; d_gene: NA; j_gene: TRBJ1-3; v_gene: TRBV21-1; CDR3aa: CASSNKWPGETEPSGNTIYF; CDR3nt: TGTGCCAGCAGCAATAAATGGCCGGGAGAGACAGAGCCCTCTGGAAACACCATATATTTT
abundance: NA; d_gene: NA; j_gene: TRBJ1-3; v_gene: TRBV19; CDR3aa: CASSEQLSGNTIYF; CDR3nt: TGTGCCAGTAGTGAACAGCTCTCTGGAAACACCATATATTTT
abundance: few; d_gene: NA; j_gene: TRBJ1-6; v_gene: TRBV7-2; CDR3aa: CASREKSSYNSPLHF; CDR3nt: TGTGCCAGCAGAGAGAAGAGCTCCTATAATTCACCCCTCCACTTT
abundance: NA; d_gene: NA; j_gene: TRBJ1-2; v_gene: TRBV7-9; CDR3aa: CASSLAGLPTYGYTF; CDR3nt: TGTGCCAGCAGCTTAGCGGGCCTTCCGACCTATGGCTACACCTTC
abundance: NA; d_gene: NA; j_gene: TRBJ2-3; v_gene: TRBV7-9; CDR3aa: CASSFSSSSDTQYF; CDR3nt: TGTGCCAGCAGCTTTTCTAGCAGCTCAGATACGCAGTATTTT
abundance: NA; d_gene: TRBD1; j_gene: TRBJ1-3; v_gene: TRBV30; CDR3aa: CACQGDNGNTIYF; CDR3nt: TGTGCCTGCCAGGGGGATAATGGAAACACCATATATTTT
abundance: NA; d_gene: TRBD2; j_gene: TRBJ2-7; v_gene: TRBV9; CDR3aa: CASSVVSGAYEQYF; CDR3nt: TGTGCCAGCAGCGTAGTAAGCGGGGCTTACGAGCAGTACTTC
abundance: NA; d_gene: NA; j_gene: TRBJ2-7; v_gene: TRBV6-5; CDR3aa: CASSYPPRTTGYEQYF; CDR3nt: TGTGCCAGCAGTTACCCCCCAAGGACAACCGGCTACGAGCAGTACTTC
abundance: NA; d_gene: NA; j_gene: TRBJ1-6; v_gene: TRBV4-1; CDR3aa: CASSQGGTASSPLHF; CDR3nt: TGCGCCAGCAGCCAAGGCGGGACGGCTAGTTCACCCCTCCACTTT
abundance: NA; d_gene: TRBD1; j_gene: TRBJ2-1; v_gene: TRBV19; CDR3aa: CASRSFVGQFNEQFF; CDR3nt: TGTGCCAGTCGTAGCTTCGTGGGACAGTTCAATGAGCAGTTCTTC
abundance: NA; d_gene: NA; j_gene: TRBJ1-5; v_gene: TRBV9; CDR3aa: CASSLRGGLREPQHF; CDR3nt: TGTGCCAGCAGCCTCCGAGGAGGGCTCAGGGAGCCCCAGCATTTT
abundance: NA; d_gene: TRBD1; j_gene: TRBJ1-6; v_gene: TRBV6-5; CDR3aa: CASSYGQEGFSPLHF; CDR3nt: TGTGCCAGCAGTTACGGACAGGAGGGTTTCTCACCCCTCCACTTT
abundance: NA; d_gene: TRBD2; j_gene: TRBJ2-1; v_gene: TRBV2; CDR3aa: CASRQVTSGERGEQFF; CDR3nt: TGTGCCAGCAGGCAAGTGACTAGCGGGGAACGGGGTGAGCAGTTCTTC
abundance: NA; d_gene: NA; j_gene: TRBJ1-2; v_gene: TRBV6-4; CDR3aa: CAGGGDTF; CDR3nt: TGTGCCGGCGGGGGAGACACCTTC
abundance: NA; d_gene: NA; j_gene: TRBJ1-5; v_gene: TRBV2; CDR3aa: CASSGLGTTSTGNQPQHF; CDR3nt: TGTGCCAGCAGTGGCCTCGGGACTACCTCCACCGGCAATCAGCCCCAGCATTTT
abundance: NA; d_gene: NA; j_gene: TRBJ2-2; v_gene: TRBV4-1; CDR3aa: CASSQGARYTGELFF; CDR3nt: TGCGCCAGCAGCCAGGGGGCTCGGTACACCGGGGAGCTGTTTTTT
abundance: NA; d_gene: TRBD1; j_gene: TRBJ1-1; v_gene: TRBV6-5; CDR3aa: CASSSGTAGEAFF; CDR3nt: TGTGCCAGCAGTTCCGGGACAGCTGGTGAAGCTTTCTTT
abundance: NA; d_gene: TRBD1; j_gene: TRBJ2-7; v_gene: TRBV15; CDR3aa: CATSRGQGASYEQYF; CDR3nt: TGTGCCACCAGCAGAGGCCAGGGGGCTAGCTACGAGCAGTACTTC
abundance: once; d_gene: NA; j_gene: TRBJ2-3; v_gene: TRBV5-1; CDR3aa: CASSLLGQGGTDTQYF; CDR3nt: TGCGCCAGCAGCTTGTTAGGGCAGGGCGGCACAGATACGCAGTATTTT
abundance: few; d_gene: TRBD1; j_gene: TRBJ1-5; v_gene: TRBV25-1; CDR3aa: CATADRADQPQHF; CDR3nt: TGTGCCACCGCGGACAGGGCGGATCAGCCCCAGCATTTT
abundance: NA; d_gene: TRBD1; j_gene: TRBJ2-7; v_gene: TRBV10-3; CDR3aa: CAIRGDTGGLHEQYF; CDR3nt: TGTGCCATCCGCGGCGATACAGGGGGCTTGCACGAGCAGTACTTC
abundance: NA; d_gene: NA; j_gene: TRBJ1-4; v_gene: TRBV4-2; CDR3aa: CASSQSLVSNEKLFF; CDR3nt: TGTGCCAGCAGCCAGTCCTTAGTGAGTAATGAAAAACTGTTTTTT
abundance: NA; d_gene: TRBD2; j_gene: TRBJ2-3; v_gene: TRBV5-1; CDR3aa: CASSLGTSPSTDTQYF; CDR3nt: TGCGCCAGCAGCTTGGGGACTAGCCCTAGCACAGATACGCAGTATTTT
abundance: NA; d_gene: NA; j_gene: TRBJ2-7; v_gene: TRBV27; CDR3aa: CASSYKGVSYEQYF; CDR3nt: TGTGCCAGCAGTTATAAGGGAGTCTCCTACGAGCAGTACTTC
abundance: NA; d_gene: NA; j_gene: TRBJ1-2; v_gene: TRBV3-1/TRBV3-2; CDR3aa: CASSQGGRSYTF; CDR3nt: TGTGCCAGCAGCCAAGGCGGCCGGTCCTACACCTTC